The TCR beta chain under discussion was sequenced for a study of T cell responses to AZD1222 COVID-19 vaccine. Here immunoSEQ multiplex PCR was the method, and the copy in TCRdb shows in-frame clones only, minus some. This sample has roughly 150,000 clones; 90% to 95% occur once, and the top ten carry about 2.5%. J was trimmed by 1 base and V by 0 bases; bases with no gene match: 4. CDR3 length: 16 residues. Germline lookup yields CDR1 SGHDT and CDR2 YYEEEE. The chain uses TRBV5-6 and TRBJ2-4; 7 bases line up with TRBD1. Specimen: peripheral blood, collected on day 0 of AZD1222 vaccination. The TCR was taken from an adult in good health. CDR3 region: CASSLGQGKAKNIQYF. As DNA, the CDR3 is TGTGCCAGCAGCTTGGGACAGGGTAAGGCCAAAAACATTCAGTACTTC.